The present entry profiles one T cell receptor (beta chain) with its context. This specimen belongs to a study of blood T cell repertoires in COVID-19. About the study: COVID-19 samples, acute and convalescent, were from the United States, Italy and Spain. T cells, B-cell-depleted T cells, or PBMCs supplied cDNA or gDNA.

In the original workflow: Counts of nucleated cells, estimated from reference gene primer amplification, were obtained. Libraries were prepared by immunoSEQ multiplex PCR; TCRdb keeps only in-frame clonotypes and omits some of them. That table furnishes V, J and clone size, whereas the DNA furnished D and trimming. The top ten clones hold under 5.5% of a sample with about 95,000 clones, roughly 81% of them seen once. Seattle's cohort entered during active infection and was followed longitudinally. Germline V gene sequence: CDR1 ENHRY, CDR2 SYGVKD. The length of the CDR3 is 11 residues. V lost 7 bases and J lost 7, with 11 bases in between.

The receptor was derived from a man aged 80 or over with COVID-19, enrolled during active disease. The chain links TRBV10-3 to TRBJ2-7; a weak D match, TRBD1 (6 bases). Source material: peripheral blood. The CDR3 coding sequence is TGTGCCATCACCCAAGGGGGAGAGCAGTACTTC. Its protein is CAITQGGEQYF.